One sample yielded the 28 T cell receptor beta chains listed below, sequenced in a study of cytomegalovirus exposure and HLA in healthy donors (dated by TCRdb to the late 2010s). The protocol used for the library was the immunoSEQ multiplex PCR assay. A mixture of 60 forward primers for TCR Vbeta segments and 13 reverse primers for TCR Jbeta segments was used in the multiplex PCR. TCRdb took over this immuneACCESS table, retaining in-frame rearrangements with V and J assigned. Such tables are incomplete; in checked studies, under half of the missing clones stem from an unresolved V gene, and the remainder is unexplained. The sample table records 95,000 to 100,000 clones; more than 70% of these occur just once. The top ten clonotypes cover 3.5% to 5% of the sample. Sequencing was done on a sample of PBMCs. The source of these receptors is a man aged 25-45 years in good health and CMV-seronegative.

V is TRBV11-3 and J is TRBJ2-1; D possibly corresponds to TRBD2 (7 bases). From germline, CDR1 is SGHNT and CDR2 YENEEA. The germline V and J ends were trimmed by 1 base and 7 bases, with 11 bases remaining between them. The CDR3 is 14 amino acids. The CDR3 DNA sequence: TGTGCCAGCAGCTTAGGCGGGGGCGGGAATGAGCAGTTCTTC. This translates into CASSLGGGGNEQFF. Full variable domain (rest looked up from reference TRBV11-3 and TRBJ2-1): EAGVVQSPRYKIIEKKQPVAFWCNPISGHNTLYWYLQNLGQGPELLIRYENEEAVDDSQLPKDRFSAERLKGVDSTLKIQPAELGDSAVYLCASSLGGGGNEQFFGPGTRLTVL.

The chain carries TRBV28 and TRBJ1-4, with TRBD1 as a possible D gene (6 bases). The ends were cut back, 4 bases at V and 8 bases at J, with 11 bases in the middle. Germline V gives CDR1 MDHEN, CDR2 SYDVKM. The CDR3 has 13 residues. The CDR3 DNA reads TGTGCCAGCAGTTCCCAGGGGATGGAAAAACTGTTTTTT. It translates to CASSSQGMEKLFF.

The chain uses TRBV30 and TRBJ2-3; TRBD1 aligns across 8 bases. After removal of 0 bases from V and 8 bases from J, the junction contained 7 bases not matched to a gene. This CDR3 region has 14 residues. CDR1 is GTSNPN and CDR2 is SVGIG in the germline V gene (reference sequence). CDR3 DNA sequence: TGTGCCTGGAGTGTGAACAGGGGGTACGGTACGCAGTATTTT. It is translated as CAWSVNRGYGTQYF.

This clone was recorded only once. The chain has TRBV2 and TRBJ1-6; 8 bases align to TRBD1. The CDR3 has 15 amino acids. The V and J ends lost 6 bases and 10 bases, in that order; junction bases with no gene match: 11. The germline gives CDR1 SNHLY, CDR2 FYNNEI. CDR3 DNA sequence: TGTGCCAGCAGGGGTCCGACAGGGGTAAACTCACCCCTCCACTTT. It translates to CASRGPTGVNSPLHF.

The CDR3 loop reads CATSRGTTPKGQYF. The DNA for the CDR3 is TGTGCCACCAGCAGGGGGACTACCCCAAAGGGGCAGTATTTT. The J gene is TRBJ2-3, the V gene TRBV15, with 7 bases that match TRBD2. V lost 3 bases and J lost 11; bases outside the gene matches: 11. Germline CDR1 reads LNHNV; CDR2 reads YYDKDF (reference sequence). The CDR3 is 14 residues long. Full variable domain (outside the CDR3, taken from reference TRBV15 and TRBJ2-3): DAMVIQNPRYQVTQFGKPVTLSCSQTLNHNVMYWYQQKSSQAPKLLFHYYDKDFNNEADTPDNFQSRRPNTSFCFLDIRSPGLGDTAMYLCATSRGTTPKGQYFGPGTRLTVL.

This clone showed up just a few times. The J gene is TRBJ1-6, the V gene TRBV2; TRBD1 aligns across 7 bases. This CDR3 region has 16 residues. In germline, CDR1 is SNHLY, CDR2 FYNNEI. The V segment lost 6 bases and the J segment 6 bases; nucleotides outside the gene matches: 11. CDR3 in amino acids: CASSITGTAPNSPLHF. As DNA, the CDR3 is TGTGCCAGCAGCATAACCGGGACAGCGCCTAATTCACCCCTCCACTTT.

This chain links TRBV11-2 with TRBJ2-5; D may be TRBD1 (5 bases). V was trimmed by 7 bases and J by 3 bases, leaving 12 bases between them. There are 13 residues in the CDR3. Germline CDR1 SGHAT, CDR2 FQNNGV. The CDR3 nucleotides read TGTGCCAGCAACGTAGGGGTTAAAGAGACCCAGTACTTC. It is translated as CASNVGVKETQYF.

The rearrangement joins TRBV7-9 to TRBJ2-1; 9 bases fit TRBD2. The CDR3 is made up of 16 amino acids. The germline CDR1 and CDR2 sequences are SEHNR and FQNEAQ (reference sequence). Trimming took 3 bases from V and 8 from J; bases not matched to a gene: 11. CDR3 coding DNA: TGTGCCAGCAGCTTTGTATTGCGGGGGGGCCCCGATGAGCAGTTCTTC. It translates to CASSFVLRGGPDEQFF. Combining the CDR3 with reference TRBV7-9 and TRBJ2-1 gives the whole variable domain DTGVSQNPRHKITKRGQNVTFRCDPISEHNRLYWYRQTLGQGPEFLTYFQNEAQLEKSRLLSDRFSAERPKGSFSTLEIQRTEQGDSAMYLCASSFVLRGGPDEQFFGPGTRLTVL.

CDR3 DNA sequence: TGTGCCAGCGGGAGAGGGAGGAGAGGCTACACCTTC. This gives the protein CASGRGRRGYTF. This chain uses TRBV6-5 with TRBJ1-2; no clear D gene. V was pared by 8 bases and J by 8 bases, with 15 bases between. The CDR3 has 12 amino acids. The germline gives CDR1 MNHEY, CDR2 SVGAGI.

V is TRBV30 and J is TRBJ1-1; no clear D. V lost 1 base and J lost 7, with 7 bases in between. Germline V gene lookup returns CDR1 GTSNPN and CDR2 SVGIG (reference sequence). The CDR3 spans 11 residues. CDR3 sequence (DNA): TGTGCCTGGAGTGCCAGACTTGAAGCTTTCTTT. Its translation is CAWSARLEAFF.

The chain combines TRBV30 with TRBJ2-7, with D possibly being TRBD2 (5 bases). Germline CDR1 is GTSNPN and CDR2 is SVGIG (reference sequence). With 5 bases removed from V and 3 bases from J, the gap between germline ends came to 14 bases. The CDR3 has 13 amino acids. CDR3 protein: CAWARRGLYEQYF. CDR3 coding DNA: TGTGCCTGGGCACGGAGAGGGCTCTACGAGCAGTACTTC.

The rearrangement uses TRBV6-5 and TRBJ2-3, with D maybe TRBD1 (6 bases). Germline CDR1 and CDR2: MNHEY and SVGAGI. Trimming removed 5 bases from V and 4 bases from J, with 10 bases in between. This CDR3 has 13 amino acids. CDR3 nucleotide sequence: TGTGCCAGCAGTGCAAACAGGGCAGATACGCAGTATTTT. Translating it yields CASSANRADTQYF.

This clone appeared once. The V call is TRBV6-6, the J call TRBJ2-5; D is unresolved. The CDR3 spans 12 residues. Trimming shortened V by 6 bases and J by 5 bases, and 10 bases separated the two germline ends. CDR1 and CDR2 (germline): MNHNY, SVGAGI (reference sequence). This CDR3 reads CASSPSRETQYF. The CDR3 nucleotides read TGTGCCAGCAGCCCCTCCCGGGAGACCCAGTACTTC.

The CDR3 region has the DNA TGCGCCAGCAGCCACCAGGACACAGGCACAGATACGCAGTATTTT. Translating it yields CASSHQDTGTDTQYF. The chain couples TRBV4-1 to TRBJ2-3; weak D call: TRBD1 (5 bases). Trimming cost V 3 bases and J 1 base, with 11 bases left between them. This CDR3 region has 15 residues. Germline V lookup: CDR1 MGHRA, CDR2 YSYEKL.

This chain links TRBV30 with TRBJ1-2, with TRBD1 identical over 8 bases. Germline loops: CDR1 GTSNPN, CDR2 SVGIG (reference sequence). The CDR3 sequence is 14 residues long. Trimming removed 2 bases from V and 3 bases from J; junction bases left unmatched: 5. CDR3 DNA: TGTGCCTGGAGTAGGGGACAGGATGACTATGGCTACACCTTC. Translating gives CAWSRGQDDYGYTF.

The chain links TRBV10-3 to TRBJ2-7, with TRBD1 identical over 12 bases. V shed 5 bases, J shed 7 bases, and the junction held 9 bases outside the gene matches. The CDR3 is made up of 15 amino acids. CDR1 and CDR2 (germline): ENHRY, SYGVKD. For the CDR3, the DNA is TGTGCCATCAGTACGGGACAGGGGGCCCGTTATGAGCAGTACTTC. Residues: CAISTGQGARYEQYF.

The V call is TRBV18, the J call TRBJ2-7; 14 bases map to TRBD2. Germline V gene data show CDR1 as KGHSH and CDR2 as LQKENI. The CDR3 covers 16 residues. J gave up 4 bases and V 4 bases, and 6 bases lay outside the gene matches. DNA for the CDR3: TGTGCCAGCTCACGCGGGACTAGCGGGAGTAGTTACGAGCAGTACTTC. Its translation is CASSRGTSGSSYEQYF. Drawing the rest from reference TRBV18 and TRBJ2-7, the complete variable domain is NAGVMQNPRHLVRRRGQEARLRCSPMKGHSHVYWYRQLPEEGLKFMVYLQKENIIDESGMPKERFSAEFPKEGPSILRIQQVVRGDSAAYFCASSRGTSGSSYEQYFGPGTRLTVT.

This sequence joins TRBV29-1 and TRBJ2-1, with 16 nucleotides matching TRBD2. Trimming cost V 5 bases and J 6 bases; bases outside gene matches: 7. The germline V gene encodes CDR1 SQVTM and CDR2 ANQGSEA. The CDR3 sequence is 16 residues long. For the CDR3, the DNA is TGCAGCGTTCAGGGACTAGCGGGGGGGAGGGGCAATGAGCAGTTCTTC. This translates into CSVQGLAGGRGNEQFF.

This chain joins TRBV30 and TRBJ2-2; D gene unclear. V lost 0 bases and J 6 bases, leaving 5 bases between the germline ends. Germline V gives CDR1 GTSNPN, CDR2 SVGIG (reference sequence). The CDR3 spans 12 residues. For the CDR3, the DNA is TGTGCCTGGAGTGTACGGGCCGGGGAGCTGTTTTTT. Translation: CAWSVRAGELFF.

The count of this clone is one. This chain uses TRBV6-5 with TRBJ1-2; a possible D gene is TRBD1 (5 bases). The germline V gene has CDR1 MNHEY and CDR2 SVGAGI. The CDR3 covers 14 residues. Deletions cut 10 bases from V and 0 bases from J, with 15 bases between. CDR3: CATCRDSSNYGYTF. The CDR3 DNA reads as TGTGCCACCTGCCGGGACTCTTCTAACTATGGCTACACCTTC.

This chain connects TRBV9 to TRBJ1-6; TRBD1 is a possible D gene (5 bases). V was clipped by 0 bases and J by 8 bases, with 9 bases between them. CDR3 size: 14 residues. CDR1 SGDLS and CDR2 YYNGEE come from the germline V gene. The CDR3 protein is CASSVDRSDSPLHF. CDR3 sequence (DNA): TGTGCCAGCAGCGTAGACAGGTCAGATTCACCCCTCCACTTT.

This clone is a singleton in its sample. J is TRBJ2-5 and V is TRBV6-6, with no clear D. The length of the CDR3 is 13 residues. The V end was cut by 2 bases, the J end by 5 bases, with 9 bases between. CDR1 and CDR2 from the germline V gene are MNHNY and SVGAGI (reference sequence). The chain's CDR3 is CASSYGSLETQYF. The CDR3 DNA follows: TGTGCCAGCAGTTACGGTAGCCTCGAGACCCAGTACTTC.

V and J are TRBV7-9 and TRBJ2-7; D possibly corresponds to TRBD1 (5 bases). Trimming took 1 base from V and 2 from J, leaving 9 bases between them. The V gene's germline CDR1 is SEHNR and CDR2 FQNEAQ (reference sequence). CDR3 size: 14 residues. CDR3 nucleotides: TGTGCCAGCAGCTTAGGACAGAGGACCTACGAGCAGTACTTC. Encoded protein: CASSLGQRTYEQYF.

CDR3 in DNA: TGCGCCAGCAGCTTGGCGGCAGGGCCGAACACTGAAGCTTTCTTT. Its translation is CASSLAAGPNTEAFF. J is TRBJ1-1 and V is TRBV5-1; tentative D call: TRBD1 (5 bases). This CDR3 has 15 amino acids. V was cut by 0 bases and J by 1 base, with 10 bases left in between. CDR1 and CDR2 (germline): SGHRS, YFSETQ.

The chain couples TRBV6-5 to TRBJ2-5; a possible D gene is TRBD1 (6 bases). The DNA end favors TRBJ2-7, so the J call may be wrong. The CDR3 length is 15 residues. Germline CDR1 is MNHEY and CDR2 is SVGAGI. CDR3 amino acids: CASSYWGQAEYEQYF. The CDR3 DNA is TGTGCCAGCAGTTACTGGGGGCAAGCGGAGTACGAGCAGTACTTC.

The V call is TRBV4-1, the J call TRBJ2-5, with a tentative D call TRBD1 (6 bases). Between the trimmed V and J ends, which lost 3 bases and 0 bases, there was a span of 11 bases. CDR1 and CDR2 from the germline V gene are MGHRA and YSYEKL. This CDR3 has 15 amino acids. The CDR3 bases are TGCGCCAGCAGCCAGGGCAGGGGATACCAAGAGACCCAGTACTTC. Translating it yields CASSQGRGYQETQYF.

In its sample, this clone was seen a few times. The gene calls are TRBV5-6 and TRBJ2-7; no reliable D call. Deletions cut 2 bases from V and 0 bases from J, with 12 bases between. The CDR3 covers 15 residues. The V gene's germline CDR1 is SGHDT and CDR2 YYEEEE. Written as DNA, the CDR3 is TGTGCCAGCAGCTTACAAATCCGGAGCTCCTACGAGCAGTACTTC. Encoded protein: CASSLQIRSSYEQYF.

The chain uses TRBV5-6 and TRBJ1-2, with 9 bases matching TRBD1. Germline CDR1 reads SGHDT; CDR2 reads YYEEEE. V dropped 3 bases and J dropped 4; count of bases not matched to a gene: 7. The length of the CDR3 is 15 residues. The CDR3 loop reads CASSSQGQGFYGYTF. CDR3 coding DNA: TGTGCCAGCAGCTCCCAGGGACAGGGCTTCTATGGCTACACCTTC.